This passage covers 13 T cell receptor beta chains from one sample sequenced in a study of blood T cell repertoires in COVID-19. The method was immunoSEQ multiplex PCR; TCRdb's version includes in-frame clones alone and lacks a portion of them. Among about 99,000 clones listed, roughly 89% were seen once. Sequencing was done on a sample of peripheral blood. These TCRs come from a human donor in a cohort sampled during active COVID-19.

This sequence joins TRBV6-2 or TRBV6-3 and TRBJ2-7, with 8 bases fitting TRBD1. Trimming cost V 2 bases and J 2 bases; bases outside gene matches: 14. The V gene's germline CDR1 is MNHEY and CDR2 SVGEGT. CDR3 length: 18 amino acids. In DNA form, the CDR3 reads TGTGCCAGCAGTTACGGGACAGGAGTAGGGGTAAGGCCCTACGAGCAGTACTTC. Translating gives CASSYGTGVGVRPYEQYF.

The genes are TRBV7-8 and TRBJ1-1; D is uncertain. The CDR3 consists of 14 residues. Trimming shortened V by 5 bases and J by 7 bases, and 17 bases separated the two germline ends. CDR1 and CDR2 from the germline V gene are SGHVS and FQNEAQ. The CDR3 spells CASSAQGAPDEAFF. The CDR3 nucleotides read TGTGCCAGCAGCGCCCAAGGAGCCCCCGATGAAGCTTTCTTT.

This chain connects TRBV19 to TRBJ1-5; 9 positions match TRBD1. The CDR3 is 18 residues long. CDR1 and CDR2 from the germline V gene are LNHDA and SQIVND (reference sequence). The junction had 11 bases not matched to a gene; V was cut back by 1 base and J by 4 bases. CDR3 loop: CASSIVGMDRGWNQPQHF. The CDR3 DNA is TGTGCCAGTAGTATAGTAGGGATGGACAGGGGCTGGAATCAGCCCCAGCATTTT. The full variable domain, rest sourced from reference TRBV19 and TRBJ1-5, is DGGITQSPKYLFRKEGQNVTLSCEQNLNHDAMYWYRQDPGQGLRLIYYSQIVNDFQKGDIAEGYSVSREKKESFPLTVTSAQKNPTAFYLCASSIVGMDRGWNQPQHFGDGTRLSIL.

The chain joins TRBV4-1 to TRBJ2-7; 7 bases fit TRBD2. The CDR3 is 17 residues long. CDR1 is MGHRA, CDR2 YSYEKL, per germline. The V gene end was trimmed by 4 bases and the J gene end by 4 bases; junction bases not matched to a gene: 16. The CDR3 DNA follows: TGCGCCAGCAGCCCCTCTTGGGCTAGCGGCGCTAATTACGAGCAGTACTTC. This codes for CASSPSWASGANYEQYF.

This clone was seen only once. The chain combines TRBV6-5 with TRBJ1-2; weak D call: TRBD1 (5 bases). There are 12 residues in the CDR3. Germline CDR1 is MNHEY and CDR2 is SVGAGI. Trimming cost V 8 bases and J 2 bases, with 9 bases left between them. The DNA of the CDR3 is TGTGCCAGCCGGGGGAAAAACTATGGCTACACCTTC. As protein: CASRGKNYGYTF.

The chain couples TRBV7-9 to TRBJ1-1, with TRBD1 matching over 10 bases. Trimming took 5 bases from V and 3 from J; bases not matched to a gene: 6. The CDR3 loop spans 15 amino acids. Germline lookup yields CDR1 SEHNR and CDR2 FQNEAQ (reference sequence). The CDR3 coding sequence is TGTGCCAGCAGCAGGACCGGGACAGGGGACACTGAAGCTTTCTTT. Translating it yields CASSRTGTGDTEAFF. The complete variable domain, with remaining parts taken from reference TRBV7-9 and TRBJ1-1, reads DTGVSQNPRHKITKRGQNVTFRCDPISEHNRLYWYRQTLGQGPEFLTYFQNEAQLEKSRLLSDRFSAERPKGSFSTLEIQRTEQGDSAMYLCASSRTGTGDTEAFFGQGTRLTVV.

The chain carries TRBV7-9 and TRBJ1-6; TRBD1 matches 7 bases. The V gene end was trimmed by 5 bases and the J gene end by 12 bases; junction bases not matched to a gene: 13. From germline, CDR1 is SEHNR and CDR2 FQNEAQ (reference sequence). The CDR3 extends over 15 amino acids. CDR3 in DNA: TGTGCCAGCAGCCCACAGGGGCGTTATGTTGGACCCCTCCACTTT. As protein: CASSPQGRYVGPLHF.

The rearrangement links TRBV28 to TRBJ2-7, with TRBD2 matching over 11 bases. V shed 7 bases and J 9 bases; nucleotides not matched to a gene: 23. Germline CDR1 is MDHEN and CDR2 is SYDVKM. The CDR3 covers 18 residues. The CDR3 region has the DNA TGTGCCAGCACCGTCACAGGGGGACTAGCGGTGATTGGGGGCGGGCAGTACTTC. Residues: CASTVTGGLAVIGGGQYF.

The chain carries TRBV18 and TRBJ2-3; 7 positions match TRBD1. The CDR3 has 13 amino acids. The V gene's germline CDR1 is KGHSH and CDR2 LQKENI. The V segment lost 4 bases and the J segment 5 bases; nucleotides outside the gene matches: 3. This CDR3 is CASSRDRLDTQYF. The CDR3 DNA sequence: TGTGCCAGCTCACGGGACAGATTAGATACGCAGTATTTT. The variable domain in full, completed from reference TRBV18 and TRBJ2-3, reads NAGVMQNPRHLVRRRGQEARLRCSPMKGHSHVYWYRQLPEEGLKFMVYLQKENIIDESGMPKERFSAEFPKEGPSILRIQQVVRGDSAAYFCASSRDRLDTQYFGPGTRLTVL.

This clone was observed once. The CDR3: CASTTNRGQNTEAFF. CDR3 DNA: TGTGCCAGCACCACTAACAGGGGGCAGAACACTGAAGCTTTCTTT. The chain employs TRBV6-5 and TRBJ1-1; 9 nucleotides agree with TRBD1. Germline values: CDR1 MNHEY, CDR2 SVGAGI. This CDR3 has 15 amino acids. Trimming at V came to 7 bases and at J to 1 base, leaving 7 bases not matched to a gene.

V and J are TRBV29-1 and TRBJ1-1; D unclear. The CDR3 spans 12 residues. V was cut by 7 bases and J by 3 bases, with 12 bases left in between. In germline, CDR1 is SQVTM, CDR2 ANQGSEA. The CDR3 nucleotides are TGCAGCGCAGCTGACGGGGACACTGAAGCTTTCTTT. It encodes CSAADGDTEAFF.

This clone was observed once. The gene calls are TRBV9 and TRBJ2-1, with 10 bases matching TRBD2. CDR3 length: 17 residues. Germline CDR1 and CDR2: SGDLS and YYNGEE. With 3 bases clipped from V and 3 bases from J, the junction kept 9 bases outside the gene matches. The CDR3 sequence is CASSGQGAGGNYNEQFF. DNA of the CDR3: TGTGCCAGCAGCGGACAGGGAGCGGGAGGGAACTACAATGAGCAGTTCTTC.

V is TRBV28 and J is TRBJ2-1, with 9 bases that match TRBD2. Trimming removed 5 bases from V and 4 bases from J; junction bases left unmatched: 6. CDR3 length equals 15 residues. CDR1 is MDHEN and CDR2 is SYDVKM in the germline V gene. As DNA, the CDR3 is TGTGCCAGCAGTCTAGCGGGAACCTTTTACAATGAGCAGTTCTTC. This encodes CASSLAGTFYNEQFF.